Included here is one T cell receptor (beta chain) sequence, with context. Its antigen remains unknown. The data were taken from a study of cytomegalovirus exposure and HLA in healthy donors. Study-wide background: An early release of data contained about 85 million unique TCRs, which came from HLA-typed donors. Findings and limits, study-wide: Cytomegalovirus-associated TCR beta chains were listed, numbering 150 to 200. Roughly even sequencing depth across donors was the assumption behind the presence/absence analyses. CMV antigen specificity was confirmed in vitro for a few CMV-associated chains.

Both 60 Vbeta primers and 13 Jbeta primers went into the PCR. Sequencing was performed with immunoSEQ multiplex PCR; in TCRdb, only in-frame clones are kept and a portion is missing. The table shows about 180,000 clones, with 82% occurring only once. CDR3 length: 14 amino acids. Germline CDR1 reads SGHRS; CDR2 reads YFSETQ. With 6 bases clipped from V and 1 base from J, the junction kept 6 bases outside the gene matches. J is TRBJ1-1 and V is TRBV5-1, with 7 nucleotides matching TRBD1. The specimen was PBMCs. The sequence was collected from a middle-aged man in good health and CMV-seronegative. In DNA, the CDR3 is TGCGCCAGCACCTTCTCAGGGGGGAACACTGAAGCTTTCTTT. It yields the protein CASTFSGGNTEAFF.